This T cell receptor beta chain was recovered during a study of cytomegalovirus exposure and HLA in healthy donors. As for this clone: What it recognizes is unknown.

Study-wide results and limits: TCR beta V segments were, for the most part, productive about 87% or about 30% of the time in an earlier analysis.

13 Jbeta primers and 60 Vbeta primers were used for the PCR. Sequencing was performed with immunoSEQ multiplex PCR; in TCRdb, only in-frame clones are kept and a portion is missing. The sample has roughly 100,000 clones, more than 70% seen once. Sequencing was done on a sample of PBMCs. This clonotype originated in a man between 35 and 55 years old in good health and CMV-seronegative.

The CDR3 bases are TGCAGCGGTGGGACAGGACTGAACACTGAAGCTTTCTTT. Translated, it gives CSGGTGLNTEAFF. The J gene is TRBJ1-1, the V gene TRBV29-1, with 8 bases identical to TRBD1. The germline CDR1 and CDR2 sequences are SQVTM and ANQGSEA. The CDR3 runs to 13 residues. V lost 7 bases, J lost 0 bases, and 4 bases stayed unmatched.